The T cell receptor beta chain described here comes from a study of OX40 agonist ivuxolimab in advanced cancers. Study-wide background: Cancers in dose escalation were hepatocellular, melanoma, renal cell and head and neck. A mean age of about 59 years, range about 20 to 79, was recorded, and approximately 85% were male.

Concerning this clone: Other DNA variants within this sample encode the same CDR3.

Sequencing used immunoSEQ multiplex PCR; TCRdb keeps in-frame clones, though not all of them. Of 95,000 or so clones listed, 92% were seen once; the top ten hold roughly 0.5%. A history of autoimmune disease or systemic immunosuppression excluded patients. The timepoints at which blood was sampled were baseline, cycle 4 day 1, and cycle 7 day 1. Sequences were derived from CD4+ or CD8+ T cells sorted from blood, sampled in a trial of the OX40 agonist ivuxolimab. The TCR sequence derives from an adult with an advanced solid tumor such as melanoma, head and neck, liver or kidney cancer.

The CDR3 region is CASSTQGYEQYF. For the CDR3, the DNA is TGTGCCAGTAGTACTCAGGGGTACGAGCAGTACTTC. The V gene is TRBV19, the J gene TRBJ2-7; weak D call: TRBD1 (6 bases). This CDR3 is built from 12 residues. The germline gives CDR1 LNHDA, CDR2 SQIVND (reference sequence). The V and J ends lost 4 bases and 4 bases respectively, with 8 bases between them. Drawing the rest from reference TRBV19 and TRBJ2-7, the complete variable domain is DGGITQSPKYLFRKEGQNVTLSCEQNLNHDAMYWYRQDPGQGLRLIYYSQIVNDFQKGDIAEGYSVSREKKESFPLTVTSAQKNPTAFYLCASSTQGYEQYFGPGTRLTVT.